This record looks at one TCR beta chain sequence and its context. Other DNA sequences within the sample encode an identical CDR3. The data stem from a study of glioma-infiltrating T cells after dendritic cell vaccination. Noted time point: after dendritic cell vaccination, including at tumor progression/relapse. CDR1 MNHEY and CDR2 SMNVEV come from the germline V gene (reference sequence). The CDR3 is made up of 13 amino acids. V was pared by 10 bases and J by 3 bases, with 16 bases between. TCRdb's table, derived via immunoSEQ multiplex PCR, lists solely in-frame clones and lacks some. The data hold around 83,000 clones, with about 85% observed a single time.

Sequenced material: blood, taken after dendritic cell vaccination. The source of this sequence is a human donor with glioblastoma. The chain employs TRBV27 and TRBJ2-7, with D perhaps matching TRBD1 (6 bases). This CDR3 is CATSLGTFYEQYF. CDR3 coding DNA: TGTGCCACCTCGCTCGGGACATTCTACGAGCAGTACTTC.